The 20 T cell receptor beta chains below were found in one sample sequenced in a study of blood T cell repertoires in COVID-19 (dated by TCRdb to about 2020). Receptor libraries were prepared by the immunoSEQ multiplex PCR assay. TCRdb re-hosts the immuneACCESS table, in-frame sequences only. Its copies lack some clones; in the studies checked, an unresolved V gene accounts for under half of them, and the cause for the rest is not known. Here the sample has approximately 290,000 clones; nearly 90% occur a single time. Of the sample, 11% falls within the top ten clones. Sequenced: peripheral blood. All receptors come from a woman between 25 and 40 years old with COVID-19, enrolled during active disease.

J is TRBJ2-5 and V is TRBV30; tentative D call: TRBD1 (5 bases). The CDR3 totals 14 residues. V gave up 0 bases and J gave up 2 bases, with 10 bases separating them. Germline CDR1 GTSNPN, CDR2 SVGIG (reference sequence). CDR3 sequence: CAWSVMAGQETQYF. The CDR3 bases are TGTGCCTGGAGTGTTATGGCAGGGCAAGAGACCCAGTACTTC.

The J gene is TRBJ1-3, the V gene TRBV29-1; D call uncertain. The ends were cut back, 6 bases at V and 4 bases at J, with 7 bases in the middle. The CDR3 length is 11 residues. Germline V lookup: CDR1 SQVTM, CDR2 ANQGSEA. This CDR3 reads CSVAAGNTIYF. CDR3 sequence (DNA): TGCAGCGTCGCCGCGGGAAACACCATATATTTT.

The chain uses TRBV3-1 (or the pseudogene TRBV3-2) and TRBJ2-7, with 7 nucleotides matching TRBD2. Germline assignment: CDR1 LGHDT and CDR2 YNNKEL (reference sequence). V gave up 3 bases and J gave up 2 bases; unmatched junction bases: 7. This CDR3 spans 15 amino acids. The DNA of the CDR3 is TGTGCCAGCAGCCAGGCCTTAGCGGGTCCCTACGAGCAGTACTTC. Translating gives CASSQALAGPYEQYF.

V usage is TRBV28 and J usage is TRBJ1-1, with 7 bases lining up with TRBD1. Germline CDR1 and CDR2: MDHEN and SYDVKM. The V segment lost 4 bases and the J segment 5 bases; nucleotides outside the gene matches: 4. CDR3 length: 13 residues. The CDR3 DNA follows: TGTGCCAGCAGTTACAGGGGTGGGACTGAAGCTTTCTTT. Protein sequence: CASSYRGGTEAFF.

The V call is TRBV7-9, the J call TRBJ2-1; 7 bases fit TRBD1. Germline V gene data show CDR1 as SEHNR and CDR2 as FQNEAQ (reference sequence). The length of the CDR3 is 15 residues. V was clipped by 1 base and J by 4 bases; unmatched bases: 4. CDR3 nucleotide sequence: TGTGCCAGCAGCTTAGGACAGGGTACATACAATGAGCAGTTCTTC. Amino acid sequence: CASSLGQGTYNEQFF.

V and J are TRBV7-9 and TRBJ1-6, with 9 nucleotides matching TRBD1. The V segment lost 5 bases and the J segment 8 bases; nucleotides outside the gene matches: 19. The germline V gene encodes CDR1 SEHNR and CDR2 FQNEAQ (reference sequence). There are 19 residues in the CDR3. The CDR3 here is CASSAGTGSQGRFYSPLHF. The DNA of the CDR3 is TGTGCCAGCAGCGCCGGGACAGGGAGCCAGGGGCGATTTTATTCACCCCTCCACTTT.

The chain combines TRBV5-6 with TRBJ2-2; possibly TRBD1 for D (5 bases). From germline, CDR1 is SGHDT and CDR2 YYEEEE. The ends were cut back, 1 base at V and 6 bases at J, with 7 bases in the middle. The CDR3 consists of 13 residues. CDR3 coding DNA: TGTGCCAGCAGCTTGCAGGGATCCGGGGAGCTGTTTTTT. Amino acid sequence: CASSLQGSGELFF.

This clone was seen a few times. The chain links TRBV6-5 to TRBJ1-1; TRBD1 matches at 8 bases. Germline CDR1 MNHEY, CDR2 SVGAGI. V lost 4 bases to trimming and J lost 6 bases; unmatched junction nucleotides: 13. This CDR3 is built from 16 residues. CDR3 region: CASSSPGRQGRPEAFF. CDR3 DNA sequence: TGTGCCAGCAGTTCCCCGGGTAGACAGGGGCGACCTGAAGCTTTCTTT.

This chain connects TRBV5-6 to TRBJ2-1; perhaps TRBD2 as D (7 bases). The V end lost 3 bases, the J end lost 3 bases, and 16 bases lay between the germline ends. CDR1 SGHDT and CDR2 YYEEEE come from the germline V gene. The CDR3 loop spans 16 amino acids. The CDR3 reads CASSSSRGGFYNEQFF. CDR3 DNA sequence: TGTGCCAGCAGCTCCTCCCGCGGGGGCTTCTACAATGAGCAGTTCTTC. The entire variable domain, with the rest obtained from reference TRBV5-6 and TRBJ2-1, is as follows: DAGVTQSPTHLIKTRGQQVTLRCSPKSGHDTVSWYQQALGQGPQFIFQYYEEEERQRGNFPDRFSGHQFPNYSSELNVNALLLGDSALYLCASSSSRGGFYNEQFFGPGTRLTVL.

The chain couples TRBV6-1 to TRBJ1-5; 7 bases match TRBD1. The CDR3 spans 17 residues. Losses at the gene ends were 6 bases for V and 4 bases for J; bases not matched to a gene: 15. CDR1 is MNHNS and CDR2 is SASEGT in the germline V gene. CDR3 DNA: TGTGCCAGCAGCGAACACCCCGACAGGGTTATTAATCAGCCCCAGCATTTT. It specifies CASSEHPDRVINQPQHF.

This rearrangement joins TRBV18 to TRBJ2-5; 8 nucleotides match TRBD2. Germline V gene lookup returns CDR1 KGHSH and CDR2 LQKENI. The length of the CDR3 is 16 residues. The ends lost 1 base at V and 1 base at J; junction bases unmatched: 5. CDR3 sequence reads: CASSPLATSGQETQYF. Here the CDR3 DNA reads TGTGCCAGCTCACCACTTGCAACTAGCGGCCAAGAGACCCAGTACTTC.

This clone was seen only once. V gene TRBV11-2 combines with J gene TRBJ1-2; 10 bases align to TRBD1. The trim removed 5 bases at V and 7 bases at J, leaving 4 bases unmatched. This CDR3 has 13 residues. Germline CDR1 and CDR2: SGHAT and FQNNGV. The DNA for the CDR3 is TGTGCCAGCAGCGCCCGGGACAGGGGTGGCTACACCTTC. As protein: CASSARDRGGYTF. Full variable domain (remainder filled in from reference TRBV11-2 and TRBJ1-2): EAGVAQSPRYKIIEKRQSVAFWCNPISGHATLYWYQQILGQGPKLLIQFQNNGVVDDSQLPKDRFSAERLKGVDSTLKIQPAKLEDSAVYLCASSARDRGGYTFGSGTRLTVV.

The chain joins TRBV13 to TRBJ1-6, with 12 nucleotides matching TRBD1. Germline V gene lookup returns CDR1 PRHDT and CDR2 FYEKMQ (reference sequence). Trimming cost V 8 bases and J 10 bases; bases outside gene matches: 15. The CDR3 sequence is 17 residues long. The CDR3 region is CASGSGTGGGRSSPLHF. CDR3 sequence (DNA): TGTGCCAGCGGATCCGGGACAGGGGGCGGAAGGAGCTCACCCCTCCACTTT.

V and J are TRBV10-3 and TRBJ2-7, with D perhaps matching TRBD1 (5 bases). Trimming pared 0 bases from V and 5 bases from J, leaving 11 bases between. Germline V lookup: CDR1 ENHRY, CDR2 SYGVKD. The CDR3 totals 14 residues. The CDR3 loop is CAISESSGYHEQYF. The DNA for the CDR3 is TGTGCCATCAGTGAGTCGTCAGGGTACCACGAGCAGTACTTC.

The V and J genes are TRBV5-4 and TRBJ1-2; D possibly corresponds to TRBD1 (5 bases). Germline V lookup: CDR1 SGHNT, CDR2 YYREEE (reference sequence). The V and J ends lost 4 bases and 5 bases respectively, with 15 bases between them. The CDR3 covers 14 residues. The CDR3 DNA sequence: TGTGCCAGCAGCCCGGGCGGGGCCGATTATGGCTACACCTTC. Protein: CASSPGGADYGYTF.

This CDR3 is CASSLAASGADQEYF. The CDR3 nucleotides are TGCGCCAGCAGCTTGGCCGCTAGCGGGGCCGACCAAGAGTACTTC. V usage is TRBV5-1 and J usage is TRBJ2-5; TRBD2 matches at 9 bases. Germline CDR1 reads SGHRS; CDR2 reads YFSETQ. With 0 bases clipped from V and 12 bases from J, the junction kept 12 bases outside the gene matches. This CDR3 spans 15 amino acids. The full variable domain, its missing parts supplied by reference TRBV5-1 and TRBJ2-5, is KAGVTQTPRYLIKTRGQQVTLSCSPISGHRSVSWYQQTPGQGLQFLFEYFSETQRNKGNFPGRFSGRQFSNSRSEMNVSTLELGDSALYLCASSLAASGADQEYFGPGTRLLVL.

The chain links TRBV11-2 to TRBJ1-2; 8 bases align to TRBD1. The V gene's germline CDR1 is SGHAT and CDR2 FQNNGV. The junction had 26 bases not matched to a gene; V was cut back by 6 bases and J by 8 bases. This CDR3 is 19 amino acids long. The DNA of the CDR3 is TGTGCCAGCAGGCAGAACCCACGCCCCCCCCACTGGACAGGGAACGGCTACACCTTC. Translation gives CASRQNPRPPHWTGNGYTF.

The rearrangement links TRBV4-2 to TRBJ1-2; D not resolved. V was shortened by 0 bases and J by 7 bases, with 12 bases between the two germline ends. This CDR3 is 14 amino acids long. Germline V gene lookup returns CDR1 LGHNA and CDR2 YNFKEQ. Here the CDR3 DNA reads TGTGCCAGCAGCCAAGATAACAGCCAGCCTGGCTACACCTTC. Protein product: CASSQDNSQPGYTF.

V and J are TRBV5-4 and TRBJ2-1; TRBD2 agrees at 9 bases. Trimming took 0 bases from V and 7 from J; bases not matched to a gene: 8. CDR1 SGHNT and CDR2 YYREEE come from the germline V gene (reference sequence). The CDR3 runs to 16 residues. The CDR3 protein is CASSLGGAGGLNEQFF. CDR3 sequence (DNA): TGTGCCAGCAGCTTGGGGGGAGCGGGGGGCCTGAATGAGCAGTTCTTC.

In DNA, the CDR3 is TGTGCCAGCAGCTTAGGTGGGGGCCCCATTTCACCCCTCCACTTT. This sequence encodes CASSLGGGPISPLHF. The chain couples TRBV7-9 to TRBJ1-6, with TRBD1 as a possible D gene (6 bases). The germline gives CDR1 SEHNR, CDR2 FQNEAQ (reference sequence). The CDR3 totals 15 residues. Trimming removed 1 base from V and 9 bases from J, with 13 bases in between.